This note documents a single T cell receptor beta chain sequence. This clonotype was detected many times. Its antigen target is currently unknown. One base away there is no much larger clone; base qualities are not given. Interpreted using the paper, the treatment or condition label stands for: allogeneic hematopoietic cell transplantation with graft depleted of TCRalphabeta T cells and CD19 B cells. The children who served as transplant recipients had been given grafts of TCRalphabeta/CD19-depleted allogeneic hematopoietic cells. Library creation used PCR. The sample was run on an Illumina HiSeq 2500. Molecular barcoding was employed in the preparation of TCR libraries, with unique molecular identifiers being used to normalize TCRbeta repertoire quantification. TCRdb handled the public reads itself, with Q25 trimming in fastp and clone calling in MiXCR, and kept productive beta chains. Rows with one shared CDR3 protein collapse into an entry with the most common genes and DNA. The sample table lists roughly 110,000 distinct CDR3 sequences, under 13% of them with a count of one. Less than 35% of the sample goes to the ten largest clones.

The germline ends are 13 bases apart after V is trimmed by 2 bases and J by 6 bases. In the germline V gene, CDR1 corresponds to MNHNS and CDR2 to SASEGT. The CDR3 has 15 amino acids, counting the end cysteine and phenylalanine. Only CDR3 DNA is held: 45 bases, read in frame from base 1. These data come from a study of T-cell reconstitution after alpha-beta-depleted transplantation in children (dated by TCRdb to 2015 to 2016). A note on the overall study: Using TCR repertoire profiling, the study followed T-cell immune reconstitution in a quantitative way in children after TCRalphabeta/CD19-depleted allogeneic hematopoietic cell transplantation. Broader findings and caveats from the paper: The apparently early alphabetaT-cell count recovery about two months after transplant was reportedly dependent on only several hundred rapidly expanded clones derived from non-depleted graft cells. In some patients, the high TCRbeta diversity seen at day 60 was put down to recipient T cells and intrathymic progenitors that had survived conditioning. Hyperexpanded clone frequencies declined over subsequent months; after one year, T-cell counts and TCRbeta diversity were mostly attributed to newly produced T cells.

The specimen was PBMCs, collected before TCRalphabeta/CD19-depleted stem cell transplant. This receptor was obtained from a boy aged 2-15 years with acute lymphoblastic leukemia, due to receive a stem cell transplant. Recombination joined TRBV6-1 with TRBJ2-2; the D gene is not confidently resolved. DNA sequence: TGTGCCAGCAGTGAATATAAAGGTGGATCCGGGGAGCTGTTTTTT. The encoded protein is CASSEYKGGSGELFF.